This T cell receptor (beta chain) was identified in a study of shared clonotypes between healthy human individuals. Study-wide results and limits: Sorted-subset sequencing, rarefaction showed, was incomplete despite large depth.

Produced via immunoSEQ multiplex PCR; TCRdb's table is partial and in-frame only. The sample includes under 600,000 clones, 95% to 98% seen only once; the top ten take 0.055% to 0.07%. Everyone who donated was a Caucasian adult who lived in Nashville, Tennessee. In this sample, this clone turned up once. Antigen: not known. Trimming took 4 bases from V and 6 from J; bases not matched to a gene: 8. Germline values: CDR1 MGHRA, CDR2 YSYEKL. The CDR3 runs 15 residues. The sequenced sample consisted of naive CD4+ T cells sorted from blood. Subset: CD45RA+ positively selected. The sequence derives from a woman aged 25 to 45 in good health. V is TRBV4-1 and J is TRBJ2-7; 11 bases fit TRBD2. Written as DNA, the CDR3 is TGCGCCAGCAGCCGGATTGGGACTAGCGGAAGCGAGCAGTACTTC. It specifies CASSRIGTSGSEQYF.